This T cell receptor beta chain was documented in a study of blood T cell repertoires in COVID-19. On the study more broadly: COVID-19 samples, acute and convalescent, were from the United States, Italy and Spain. The analysed material was cDNA or gDNA that came from T cells, B-cell-depleted T cells, or PBMCs.

Generated by immunoSEQ multiplex PCR, the TCRdb table keeps only in-frame clones and is missing some. The sample lists fewer than 350,000 clones; roughly 89% were seen once. Germline V lookup: CDR1 MDHEN, CDR2 SYDVKM. This CDR3 comprises 11 residues. J gave up 10 bases and V 5 bases, and 2 bases lay outside the gene matches. The TCR originated in a woman in her fifties or sixties with COVID-19, enrolled during active disease. Sequenced input: peripheral blood. The chain has TRBV28 and TRBJ1-1, with 9 bases aligning to TRBD1. The CDR3 bases are TGTGCCAGCAGTGTGGGACAGGGAGCTTTCTTT. Its protein product is CASSVGQGAFF.